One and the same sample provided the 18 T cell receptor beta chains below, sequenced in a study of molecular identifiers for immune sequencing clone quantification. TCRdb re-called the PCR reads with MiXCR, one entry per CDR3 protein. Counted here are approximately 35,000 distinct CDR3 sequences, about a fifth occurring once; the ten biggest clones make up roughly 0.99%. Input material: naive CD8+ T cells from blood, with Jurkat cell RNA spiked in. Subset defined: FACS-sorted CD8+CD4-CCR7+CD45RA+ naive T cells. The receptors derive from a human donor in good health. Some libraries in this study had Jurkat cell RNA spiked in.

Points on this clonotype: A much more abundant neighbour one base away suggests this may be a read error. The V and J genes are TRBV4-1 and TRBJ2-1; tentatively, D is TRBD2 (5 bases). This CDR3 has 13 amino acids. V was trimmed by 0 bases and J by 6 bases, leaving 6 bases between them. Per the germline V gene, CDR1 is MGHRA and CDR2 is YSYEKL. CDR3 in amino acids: CASSQDEGNEQFF. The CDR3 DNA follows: TGCGCCAGCAGCCAAGACGAGGGCAATGAGCAGTTCTTC.

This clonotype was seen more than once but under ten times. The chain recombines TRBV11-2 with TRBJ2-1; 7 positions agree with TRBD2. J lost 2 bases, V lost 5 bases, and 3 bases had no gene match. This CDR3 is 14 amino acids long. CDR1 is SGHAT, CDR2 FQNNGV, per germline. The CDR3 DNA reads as TGTGCCAGCAGCGCGACTAGCACCTACAATGAGCAGTTCTTC. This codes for CASSATSTYNEQFF.

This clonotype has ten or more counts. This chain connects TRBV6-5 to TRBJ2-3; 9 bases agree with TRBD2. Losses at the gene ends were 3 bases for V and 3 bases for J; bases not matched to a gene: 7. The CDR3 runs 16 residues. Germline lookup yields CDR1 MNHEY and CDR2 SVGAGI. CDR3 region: CASSYLAGGDTDTQYF. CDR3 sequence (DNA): TGTGCCAGCAGTTATTTGGCGGGAGGGGATACAGATACGCAGTATTTT.

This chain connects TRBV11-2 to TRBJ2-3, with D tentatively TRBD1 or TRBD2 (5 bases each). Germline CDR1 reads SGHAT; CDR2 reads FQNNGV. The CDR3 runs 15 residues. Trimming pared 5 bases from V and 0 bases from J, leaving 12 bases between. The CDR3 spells CASSDPWDSTDTQYF. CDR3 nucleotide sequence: TGTGCCAGCAGCGATCCATGGGACAGCACAGATACGCAGTATTTT.

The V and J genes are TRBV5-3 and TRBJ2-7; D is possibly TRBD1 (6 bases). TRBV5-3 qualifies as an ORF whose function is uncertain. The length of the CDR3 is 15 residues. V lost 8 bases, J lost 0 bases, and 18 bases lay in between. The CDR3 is CASRLQGSGSYEQYF. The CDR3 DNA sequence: TGTGCCAGCAGACTCCAGGGGTCCGGCTCCTACGAGCAGTACTTC.

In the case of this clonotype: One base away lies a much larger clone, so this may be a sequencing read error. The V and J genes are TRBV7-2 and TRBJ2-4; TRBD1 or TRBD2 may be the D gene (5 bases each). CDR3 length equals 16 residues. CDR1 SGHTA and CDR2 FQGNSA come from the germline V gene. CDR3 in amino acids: CGSSLGAGSGKNIQYF. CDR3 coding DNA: TGTGGCAGCAGCTTAGGGGCAGGGAGCGGCAAAAACATTCAGTACTTC.

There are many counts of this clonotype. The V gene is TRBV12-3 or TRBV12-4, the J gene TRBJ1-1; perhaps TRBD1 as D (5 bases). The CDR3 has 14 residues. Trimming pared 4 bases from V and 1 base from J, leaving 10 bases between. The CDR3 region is CASSSPQENTEAFF. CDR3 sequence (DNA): TGTGCCAGCAGTTCTCCACAGGAGAACACTGAAGCTTTCTTT.

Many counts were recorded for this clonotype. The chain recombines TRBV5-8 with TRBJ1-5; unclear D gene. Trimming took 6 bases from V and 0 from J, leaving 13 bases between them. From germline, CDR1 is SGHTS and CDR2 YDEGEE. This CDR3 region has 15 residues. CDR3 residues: CASTQQTYSNQPQHF. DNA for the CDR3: TGTGCCAGCACCCAGCAGACCTATAGCAATCAGCCCCAGCATTTT.

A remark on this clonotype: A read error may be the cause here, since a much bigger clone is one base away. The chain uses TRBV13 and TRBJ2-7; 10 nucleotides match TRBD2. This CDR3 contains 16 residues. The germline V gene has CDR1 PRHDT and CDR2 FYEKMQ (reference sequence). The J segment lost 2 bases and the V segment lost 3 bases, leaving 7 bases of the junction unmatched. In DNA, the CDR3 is TGTGCCAGCAGCTTCGCGACTAGCGGGCGCACCTACGAGCAGTACTTC. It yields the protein CASSFATSGRTYEQYF.

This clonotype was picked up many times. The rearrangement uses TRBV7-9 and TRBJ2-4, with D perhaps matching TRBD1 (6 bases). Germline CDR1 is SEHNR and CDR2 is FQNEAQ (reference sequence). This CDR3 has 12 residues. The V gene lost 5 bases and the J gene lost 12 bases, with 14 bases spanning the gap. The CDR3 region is CASSPGQLSQYF. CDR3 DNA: TGTGCCAGCAGCCCCGGACAGTTAAGTCAGTACTTC.

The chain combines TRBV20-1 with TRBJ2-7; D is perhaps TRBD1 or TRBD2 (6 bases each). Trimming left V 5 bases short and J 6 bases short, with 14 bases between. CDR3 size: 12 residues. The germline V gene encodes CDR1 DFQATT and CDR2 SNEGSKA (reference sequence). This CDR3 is CSAHTGRGEQYF. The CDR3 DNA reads TGCAGTGCTCATACAGGGCGGGGCGAGCAGTACTTC.

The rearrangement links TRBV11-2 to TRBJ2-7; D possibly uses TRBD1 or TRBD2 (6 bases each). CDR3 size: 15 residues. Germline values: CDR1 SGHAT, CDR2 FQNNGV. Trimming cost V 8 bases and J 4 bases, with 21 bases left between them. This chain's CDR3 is CASGGLFSTDYEQYF. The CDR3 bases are TGTGCCAGCGGGGGGCTCTTTAGCACGGATTACGAGCAGTACTTC.

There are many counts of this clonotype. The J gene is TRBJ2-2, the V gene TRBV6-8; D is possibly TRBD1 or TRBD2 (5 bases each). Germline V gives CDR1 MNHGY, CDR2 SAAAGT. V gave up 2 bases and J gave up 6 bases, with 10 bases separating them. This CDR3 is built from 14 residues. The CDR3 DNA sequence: TGTGCCAGCAGTTACAGGCAGGGAGCCGGGGAGCTGTTTTTT. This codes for CASSYRQGAGELFF.

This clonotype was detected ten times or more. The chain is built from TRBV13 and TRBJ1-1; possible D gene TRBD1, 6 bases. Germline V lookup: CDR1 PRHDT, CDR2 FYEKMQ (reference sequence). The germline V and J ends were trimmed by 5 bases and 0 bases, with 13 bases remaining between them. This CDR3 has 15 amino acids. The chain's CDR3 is CASSPFGQMNTEAFF. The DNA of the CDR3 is TGTGCCAGCAGCCCCTTCGGACAGATGAACACTGAAGCTTTCTTT.

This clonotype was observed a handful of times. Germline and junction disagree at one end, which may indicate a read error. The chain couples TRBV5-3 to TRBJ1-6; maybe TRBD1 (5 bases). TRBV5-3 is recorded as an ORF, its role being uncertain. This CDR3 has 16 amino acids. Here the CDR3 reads CASSYVPDRHNSPLHF. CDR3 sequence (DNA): TGTGCCAGCAGCTATGTCCCCGACAGACATAATTCACCCCTCCACTTT.

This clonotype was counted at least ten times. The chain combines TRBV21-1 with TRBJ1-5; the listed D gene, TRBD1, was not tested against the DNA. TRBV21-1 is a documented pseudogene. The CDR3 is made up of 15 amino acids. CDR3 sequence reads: CASSKARGKNQPQHF. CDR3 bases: TGTGCCAGCAGCAAAGCCAGGGGAAAAAATCAGCCCCAGCATTTT.

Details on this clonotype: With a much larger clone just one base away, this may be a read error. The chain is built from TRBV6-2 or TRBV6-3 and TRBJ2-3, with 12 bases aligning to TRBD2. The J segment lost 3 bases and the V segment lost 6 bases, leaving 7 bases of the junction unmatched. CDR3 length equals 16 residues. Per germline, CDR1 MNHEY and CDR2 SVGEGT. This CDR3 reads CASRRTTSGSTDTQYF. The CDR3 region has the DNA TGTGCCAGCAGACGGACGACTAGCGGGAGTACAGATACGCAGTATTTT.

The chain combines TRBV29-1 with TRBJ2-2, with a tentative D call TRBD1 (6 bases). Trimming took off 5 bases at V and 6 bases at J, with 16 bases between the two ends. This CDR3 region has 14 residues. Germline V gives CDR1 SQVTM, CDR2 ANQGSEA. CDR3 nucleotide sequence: TGCAGCGTTTCTGGACAGCCCAATTCCGGGGAGCTGTTTTTT. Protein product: CSVSGQPNSGELFF.